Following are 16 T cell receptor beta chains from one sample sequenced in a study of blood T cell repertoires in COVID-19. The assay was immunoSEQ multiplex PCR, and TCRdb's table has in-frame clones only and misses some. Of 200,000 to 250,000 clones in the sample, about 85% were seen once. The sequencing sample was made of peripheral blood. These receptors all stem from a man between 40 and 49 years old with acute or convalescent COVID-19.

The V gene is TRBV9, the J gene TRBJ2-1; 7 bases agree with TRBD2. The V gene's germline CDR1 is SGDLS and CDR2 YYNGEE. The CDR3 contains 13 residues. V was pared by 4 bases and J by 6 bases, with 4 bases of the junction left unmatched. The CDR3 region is CASSSGGINEQFF. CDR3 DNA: TGTGCCAGCAGCTCGGGGGGAATCAATGAGCAGTTCTTC.

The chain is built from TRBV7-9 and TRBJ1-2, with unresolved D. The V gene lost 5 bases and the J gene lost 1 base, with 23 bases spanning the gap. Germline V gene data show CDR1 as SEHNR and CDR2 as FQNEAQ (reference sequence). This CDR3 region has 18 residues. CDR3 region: CASSSSDPIADINYGYTF. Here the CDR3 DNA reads TGTGCCAGCAGCAGTAGCGACCCGATAGCAGACATTAACTATGGCTACACCTTC.

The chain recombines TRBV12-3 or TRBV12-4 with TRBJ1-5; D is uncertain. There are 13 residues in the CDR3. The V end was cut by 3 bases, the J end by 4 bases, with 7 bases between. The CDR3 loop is CASSLSGNQPQHF. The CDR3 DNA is TGTGCCAGCAGTTTGTCGGGAAATCAGCCCCAGCATTTT.

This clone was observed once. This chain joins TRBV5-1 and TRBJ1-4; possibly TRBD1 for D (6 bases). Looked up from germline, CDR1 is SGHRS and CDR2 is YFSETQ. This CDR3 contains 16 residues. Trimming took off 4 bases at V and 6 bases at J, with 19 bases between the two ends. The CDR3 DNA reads TGCGCCAGCAGCCTTAGTACCGGACAGCTACATGAAAAACTGTTTTTT. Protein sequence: CASSLSTGQLHEKLFF.

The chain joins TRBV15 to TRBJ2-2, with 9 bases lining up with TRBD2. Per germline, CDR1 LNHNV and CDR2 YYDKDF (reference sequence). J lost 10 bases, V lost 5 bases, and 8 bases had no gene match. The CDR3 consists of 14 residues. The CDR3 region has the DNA TGTGCCACCAGCCGATCAAGACTAGCGGAGGAGCTGTTTTTT. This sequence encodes CATSRSRLAEELFF.

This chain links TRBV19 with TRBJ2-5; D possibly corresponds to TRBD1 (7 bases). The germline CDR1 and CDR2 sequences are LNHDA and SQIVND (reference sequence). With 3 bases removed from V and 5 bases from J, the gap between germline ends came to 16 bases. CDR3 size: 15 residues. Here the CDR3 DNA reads TGTGCCAGTAGTATTTTCAGGGGGGCCTATGAGACCCAGTACTTC. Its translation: CASSIFRGAYETQYF.

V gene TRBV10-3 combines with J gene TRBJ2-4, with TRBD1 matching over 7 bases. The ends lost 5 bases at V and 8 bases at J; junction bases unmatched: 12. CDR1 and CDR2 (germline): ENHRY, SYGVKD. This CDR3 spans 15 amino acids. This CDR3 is CAISRGQGQGDIQYF. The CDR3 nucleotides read TGTGCCATCAGTCGAGGTCAGGGTCAGGGGGACATTCAGTACTTC.

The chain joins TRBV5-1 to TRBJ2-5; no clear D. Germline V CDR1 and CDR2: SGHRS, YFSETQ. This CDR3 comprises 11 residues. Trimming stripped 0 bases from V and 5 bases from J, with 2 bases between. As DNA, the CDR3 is TGCGCCAGCAGCTTGGCGGAGACCCAGTACTTC. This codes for CASSLAETQYF.

The chain's CDR3 is CASSTGQRTYEQYF. CDR3 nucleotide sequence: TGCGCCAGCAGCACCGGACAGCGGACCTACGAGCAGTACTTC. The V and J genes are TRBV5-1 and TRBJ2-7; possibly TRBD1 for D (6 bases). The CDR3 extends over 14 amino acids. Germline V lookup: CDR1 SGHRS, CDR2 YFSETQ. Between the trimmed V and J ends, which lost 4 bases and 2 bases, there was a span of 13 bases. The variable domain in full, with the rest retrieved from reference TRBV5-1 and TRBJ2-7, is KAGVTQTPRYLIKTRGQQVTLSCSPISGHRSVSWYQQTPGQGLQFLFEYFSETQRNKGNFPGRFSGRQFSNSRSEMNVSTLELGDSALYLCASSTGQRTYEQYFGPGTRLTVT.

This chain's CDR3 is CASSSGLAGGTGELFF. The CDR3 DNA reads as TGCGCCAGCAGCTCGGGACTAGCGGGGGGCACCGGGGAGCTGTTTTTT. The chain is built from TRBV5-1 and TRBJ2-2; 15 bases are a match to TRBD2. With V trimmed by 3 bases and J by 4 bases, 1 base remained unmatched. Per the germline V gene, CDR1 is SGHRS and CDR2 is YFSETQ. There are 16 residues in the CDR3.

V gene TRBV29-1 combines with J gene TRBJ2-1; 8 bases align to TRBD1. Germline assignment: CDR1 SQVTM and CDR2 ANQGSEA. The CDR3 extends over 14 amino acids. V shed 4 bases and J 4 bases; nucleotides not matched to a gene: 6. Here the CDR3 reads CSVVSRTGYNEQFF. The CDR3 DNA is TGCAGCGTTGTGTCGAGGACAGGGTACAATGAGCAGTTCTTC.

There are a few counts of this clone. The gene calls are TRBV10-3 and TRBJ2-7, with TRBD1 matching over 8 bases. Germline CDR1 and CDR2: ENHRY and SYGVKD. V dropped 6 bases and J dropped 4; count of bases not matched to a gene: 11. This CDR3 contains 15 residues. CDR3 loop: CAISLGQAILYEQYF. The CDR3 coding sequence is TGTGCCATCAGCTTGGGACAGGCTATCCTTTACGAGCAGTACTTC.

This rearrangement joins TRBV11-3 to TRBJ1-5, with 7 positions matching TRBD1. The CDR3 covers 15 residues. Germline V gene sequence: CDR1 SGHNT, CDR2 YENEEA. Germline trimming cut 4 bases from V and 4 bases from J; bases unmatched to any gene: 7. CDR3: CASSSNRGPNQPQHF. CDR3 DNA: TGTGCCAGCAGCTCCAACAGGGGACCGAATCAGCCCCAGCATTTT.

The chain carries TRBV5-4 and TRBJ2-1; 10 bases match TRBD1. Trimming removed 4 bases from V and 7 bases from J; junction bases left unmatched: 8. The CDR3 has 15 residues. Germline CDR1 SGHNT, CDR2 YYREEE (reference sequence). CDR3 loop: CASSRGQGIGNEQFF. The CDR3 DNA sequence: TGTGCCAGCAGCCGGGGACAGGGGATTGGTAATGAGCAGTTCTTC.

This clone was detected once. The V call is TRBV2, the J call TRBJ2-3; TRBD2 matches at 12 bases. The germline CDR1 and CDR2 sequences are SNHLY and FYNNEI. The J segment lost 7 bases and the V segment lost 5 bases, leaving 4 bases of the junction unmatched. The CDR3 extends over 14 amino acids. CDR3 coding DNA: TGTGCCAGCAGTCTAGCGGGGGGGCCAAATACGCAGTATTTT. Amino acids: CASSLAGGPNTQYF. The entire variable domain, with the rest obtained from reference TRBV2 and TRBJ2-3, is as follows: EPEVTQTPSHQVTQMGQEVILRCVPISNHLYFYWYRQILGQKVEFLVSFYNNEISEKSEIFDDQFSVERPDGSNFTLKIRSTKLEDSAMYFCASSLAGGPNTQYFGPGTRLTVL.

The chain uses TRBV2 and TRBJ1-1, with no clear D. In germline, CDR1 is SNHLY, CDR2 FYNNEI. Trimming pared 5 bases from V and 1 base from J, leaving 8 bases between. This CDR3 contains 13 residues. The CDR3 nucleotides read TGTGCCAGCAGTTTACAGAAGAACACTGAAGCTTTCTTT. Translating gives CASSLQKNTEAFF.